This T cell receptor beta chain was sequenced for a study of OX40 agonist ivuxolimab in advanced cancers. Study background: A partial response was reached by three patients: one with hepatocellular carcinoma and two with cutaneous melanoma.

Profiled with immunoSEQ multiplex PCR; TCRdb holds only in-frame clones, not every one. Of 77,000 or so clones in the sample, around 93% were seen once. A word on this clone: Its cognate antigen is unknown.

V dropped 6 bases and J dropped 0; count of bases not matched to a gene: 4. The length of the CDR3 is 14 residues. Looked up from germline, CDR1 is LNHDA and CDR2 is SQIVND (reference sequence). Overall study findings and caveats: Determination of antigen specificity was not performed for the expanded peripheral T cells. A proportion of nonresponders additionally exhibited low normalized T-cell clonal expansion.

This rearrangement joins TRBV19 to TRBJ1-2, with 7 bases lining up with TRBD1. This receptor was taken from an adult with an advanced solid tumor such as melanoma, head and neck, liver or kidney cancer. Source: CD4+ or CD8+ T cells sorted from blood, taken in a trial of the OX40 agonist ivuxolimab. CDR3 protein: CASSQGGANYGYTF. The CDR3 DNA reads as TGTGCCAGTAGCCAGGGGGGAGCTAACTATGGCTACACCTTC. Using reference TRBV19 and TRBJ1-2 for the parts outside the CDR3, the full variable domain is DGGITQSPKYLFRKEGQNVTLSCEQNLNHDAMYWYRQDPGQGLRLIYYSQIVNDFQKGDIAEGYSVSREKKESFPLTVTSAQKNPTAFYLCASSQGGANYGYTFGSGTRLTVV.